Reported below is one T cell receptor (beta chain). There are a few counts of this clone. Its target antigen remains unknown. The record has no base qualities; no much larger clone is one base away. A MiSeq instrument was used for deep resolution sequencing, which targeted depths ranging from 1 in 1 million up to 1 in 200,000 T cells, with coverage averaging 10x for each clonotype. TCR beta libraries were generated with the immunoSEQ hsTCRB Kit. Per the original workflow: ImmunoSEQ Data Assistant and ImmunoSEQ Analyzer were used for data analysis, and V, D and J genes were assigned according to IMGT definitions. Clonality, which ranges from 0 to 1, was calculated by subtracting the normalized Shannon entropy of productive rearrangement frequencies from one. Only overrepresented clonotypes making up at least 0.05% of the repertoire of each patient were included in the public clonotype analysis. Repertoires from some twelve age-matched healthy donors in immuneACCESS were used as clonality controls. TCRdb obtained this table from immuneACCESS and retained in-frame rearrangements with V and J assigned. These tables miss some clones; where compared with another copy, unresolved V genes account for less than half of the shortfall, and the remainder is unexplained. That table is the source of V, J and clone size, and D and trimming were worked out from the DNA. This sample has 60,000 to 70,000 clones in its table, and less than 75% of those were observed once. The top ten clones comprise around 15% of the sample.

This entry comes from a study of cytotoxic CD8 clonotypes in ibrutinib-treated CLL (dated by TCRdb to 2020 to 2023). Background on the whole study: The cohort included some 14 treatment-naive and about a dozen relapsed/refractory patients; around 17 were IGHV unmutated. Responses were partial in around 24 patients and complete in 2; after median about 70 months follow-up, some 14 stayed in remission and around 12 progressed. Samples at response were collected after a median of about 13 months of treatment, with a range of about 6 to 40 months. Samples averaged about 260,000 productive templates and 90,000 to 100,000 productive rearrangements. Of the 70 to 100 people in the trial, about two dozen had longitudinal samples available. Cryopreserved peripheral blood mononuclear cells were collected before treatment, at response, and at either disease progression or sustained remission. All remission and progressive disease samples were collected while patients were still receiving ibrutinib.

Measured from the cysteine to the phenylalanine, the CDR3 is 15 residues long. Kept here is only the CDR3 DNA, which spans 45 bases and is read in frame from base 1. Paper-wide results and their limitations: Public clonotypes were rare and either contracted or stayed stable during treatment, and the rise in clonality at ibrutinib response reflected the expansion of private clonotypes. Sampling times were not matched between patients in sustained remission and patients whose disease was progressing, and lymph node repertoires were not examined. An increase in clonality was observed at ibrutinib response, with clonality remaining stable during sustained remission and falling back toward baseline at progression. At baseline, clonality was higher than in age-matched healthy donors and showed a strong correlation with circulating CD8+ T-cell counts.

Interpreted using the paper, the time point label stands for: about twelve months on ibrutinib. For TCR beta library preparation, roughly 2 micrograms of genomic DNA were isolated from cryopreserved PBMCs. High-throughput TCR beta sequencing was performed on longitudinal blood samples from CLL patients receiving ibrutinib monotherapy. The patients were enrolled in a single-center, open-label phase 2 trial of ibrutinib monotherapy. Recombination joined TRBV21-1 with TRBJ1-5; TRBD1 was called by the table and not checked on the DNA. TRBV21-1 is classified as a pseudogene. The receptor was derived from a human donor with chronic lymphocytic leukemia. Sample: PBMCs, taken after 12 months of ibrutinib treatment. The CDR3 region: CASSNVGRWHQPQHF. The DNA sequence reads TGTGCCAGCAGCAACGTAGGCAGGTGGCATCAGCCCCAGCATTTT.